Shown below are 15 T cell receptor beta chains from a single sample sequenced in a study of cytomegalovirus exposure and HLA in healthy donors. Assay: immunoSEQ multiplex PCR; the TCRdb copy retains only in-frame clones and omits some. Of 210,000 or so clones listed, about 86% are singletons. What was sequenced was PBMCs. Receptors originate from a woman aged 18-29 years in good health and CMV-seronegative.

This clone was recorded only once. The J gene is TRBJ2-5, the V gene TRBV19; possibly TRBD1 for D (5 bases). Deletions cut 3 bases from V and 3 bases from J, with 17 bases between. This CDR3 comprises 16 residues. Germline-derived CDR1 and CDR2 are LNHDA and SQIVND (reference sequence). CDR3 in amino acids: CASSIWAGRLEETQYF. The CDR3 region has the DNA TGTGCCAGTAGTATCTGGGCAGGGCGTCTGGAAGAGACCCAGTACTTC.

The rearrangement uses TRBV7-9 and TRBJ2-1; D might be TRBD1 (5 bases). Germline V gives CDR1 SEHNR, CDR2 FQNEAQ (reference sequence). V was pared by 4 bases and J by 2 bases, with 18 bases between. The CDR3 is 17 residues long. The CDR3, as DNA: TGTGCCAGCAGCTCTACCTTCGGGCAGGGTACCTACAATGAGCAGTTCTTC. Protein product: CASSSTFGQGTYNEQFF.

The chain joins TRBV27 to TRBJ2-7; 9 positions agree with TRBD2. V was clipped by 5 bases and J by 2 bases; unmatched bases: 19. CDR1 is MNHEY, CDR2 SMNVEV, per germline (reference sequence). This CDR3 contains 19 residues. The CDR3 DNA is TGTGCCAGCAGTCTGGCGGGTAGCGGGAGCTTCTACAGACCCTACGAGCAGTACTTC. Its protein is CASSLAGSGSFYRPYEQYF.

The chain uses TRBV5-1 and TRBJ2-7; 16 bases line up with TRBD2. Germline lookup yields CDR1 SGHRS and CDR2 YFSETQ. J lost 3 bases, V lost 2 bases, and 8 bases had no gene match. The CDR3 sequence is 18 residues long. CDR3 protein: CASSLLPGLAGGGYEQYF. The CDR3 region has the DNA TGCGCCAGCAGCTTACTCCCGGGACTAGCGGGAGGGGGCTACGAGCAGTACTTC.

This clone appeared once. V and J are TRBV27 and TRBJ2-7; 12 bases match TRBD2. Per the germline V gene, CDR1 is MNHEY and CDR2 is SMNVEV (reference sequence). This CDR3 is 17 amino acids long. V trimming: 0 bases; J trimming: 3 bases; junction bases outside the gene matches: 6. The CDR3 coding sequence is TGTGCCAGCAGTTTATCGGTTGGACTAGCGGGAATCTACGAGCAGTACTTC. Translating gives CASSLSVGLAGIYEQYF.

CDR3 sequence: CASSTGLAGSTDTQYF. The DNA for the CDR3 is TGTGCCAGCAGCACCGGACTAGCGGGGTCCACAGATACGCAGTATTTT. The chain uses TRBV7-9 and TRBJ2-3, with 12 bases matching TRBD2. Germline V CDR1 and CDR2: SEHNR, FQNEAQ (reference sequence). The CDR3 is 16 residues long. The V segment lost 5 bases and the J segment 2 bases; nucleotides outside the gene matches: 5.

CDR3 loop: CSVEVPDRSYGYTF. The CDR3 DNA is TGCAGCGTTGAAGTCCCGGACAGGAGCTATGGCTACACCTTC. This rearrangement joins TRBV29-1 to TRBJ1-2, with 7 bases matching TRBD1. CDR1 and CDR2 from the germline V gene are SQVTM and ANQGSEA. Unmatched junction bases numbered 6, after V lost 1 base and J lost 4 bases. This CDR3 comprises 14 residues. The full variable domain, in which reference TRBV29-1 and TRBJ1-2 provide the parts outside the CDR3, is SAVISQKPSRDICQRGTSLTIQCQVDSQVTMMFWYRQQPGQSLTLIATANQGSEATYESGFVIDKFPISRPNLTFSTLTVSNMSPEDSSIYLCSVEVPDRSYGYTFGSGTRLTVV.

This clone was detected a few times. Distinct nucleotide sequences in the sample also encode this CDR3. This rearrangement joins TRBV4-1 to TRBJ2-3, with 16 bases matching TRBD2. Per germline, CDR1 MGHRA and CDR2 YSYEKL. Trimming at V came to 4 bases and at J to 6 bases, leaving 1 base not matched to a gene. This CDR3 is 15 amino acids long. The CDR3 here is CASSPGLAGGDTQYF. The CDR3 DNA reads as TGCGCCAGCAGCCCGGGACTAGCGGGAGGGGATACGCAGTATTTT.

The chain links TRBV28 to TRBJ1-1; D is undetermined. Trimming took off 5 bases at V and 1 base at J, with 17 bases between the two ends. CDR1 and CDR2 (germline): MDHEN, SYDVKM. The length of the CDR3 is 16 residues. Written as DNA, the CDR3 is TGTGCCAGCAGTCACCTAAGTTTCGGGAAGAACACTGAAGCTTTCTTT. Amino acids: CASSHLSFGKNTEAFF.

This chain links TRBV28 with TRBJ2-7; 8 nucleotides align to TRBD1. In germline, CDR1 is MDHEN, CDR2 SYDVKM. CDR3 size: 16 residues. Losses at the gene ends were 6 bases for V and 0 bases for J; bases not matched to a gene: 10. The CDR3 loop is CASRHYGTGISYEQYF. The CDR3 DNA sequence: TGTGCCAGCAGGCACTATGGGACAGGCATCTCCTACGAGCAGTACTTC.

This chain links TRBV7-2 with TRBJ1-5; D possibly corresponds to TRBD1 (5 bases). Looked up from germline, CDR1 is SGHTA and CDR2 is FQGNSA. The CDR3 totals 17 residues. Trimming cost V 5 bases and J 7 bases, with 24 bases left between them. The chain's CDR3 is CASSLPRSAGVDQPQHF. The CDR3 coding sequence is TGTGCCAGCAGCCTCCCCCGATCGGCGGGGGTCGACCAGCCCCAGCATTTT.

This chain joins TRBV11-2 and TRBJ2-2; 8 bases fit TRBD2. Trimming at V came to 6 bases and at J to 7 bases, leaving 10 bases not matched to a gene. This CDR3 has 15 residues. Germline V CDR1 and CDR2: SGHAT, FQNNGV. The CDR3 is CASRTGLGWGGELFF. The CDR3 region has the DNA TGTGCCAGCAGGACGGGACTAGGATGGGGCGGGGAGCTGTTTTTT.

This sequence joins TRBV19 and TRBJ1-1, with D possibly being TRBD1 (6 bases). CDR1 and CDR2 from the germline V gene are LNHDA and SQIVND (reference sequence). Trimming cost V 3 bases and J 4 bases, with 12 bases left between them. The CDR3 contains 14 residues. The CDR3: CASSIVQGGTEAFF. The CDR3, as DNA: TGTGCCAGTAGTATCGTACAGGGCGGCACTGAAGCTTTCTTT.

This chain links TRBV29-1 with TRBJ1-1, with 7 bases fitting TRBD1. V lost 7 bases and J lost 4; bases outside the gene matches: 9. The CDR3 length is 13 residues. Germline V lookup: CDR1 SQVTM, CDR2 ANQGSEA. The CDR3 DNA follows: TGCAGCGGCTCCCACAGGGGCGGCACTGAAGCTTTCTTT. Amino acids: CSGSHRGGTEAFF.

The CDR3: CSVVSWGVYPRETQYF. CDR3 in DNA: TGCAGCGTTGTCAGTTGGGGGGTTTATCCAAGGGAGACCCAGTACTTC. The chain carries TRBV29-1 and TRBJ2-5; D is perhaps TRBD2 (6 bases). Trimming left V 4 bases short and J 5 bases short, with 23 bases between. Per the germline V gene, CDR1 is SQVTM and CDR2 is ANQGSEA. This CDR3 has 16 amino acids.